This T cell receptor beta chain was identified in a study of breast tumors, draining lymph nodes, adjacent tissues. Points from the study as a whole: Luminal-like breast cancer showed significantly higher tumor–nontumor repertoire similarity than basal-like. Tumors had less TCR diversity than lymph nodes, more than nontumor tissue.

TCRdb processed the multiplex PCR reads anew with MiXCR; each CDR3 protein has one entry. This table holds 200,000 or so distinct CDR3 sequences, 31% found once. This clonotype was seen many times. Antigen unknown. Breast cancer patients provided tissue from their axillary draining lymph nodes. Germline assignment: CDR1 LNHDA and CDR2 SQIVND (reference sequence). The CDR3 runs to 14 residues. The J segment lost 4 bases and the V segment lost 2 bases, leaving 2 bases of the junction unmatched. The rearrangement uses TRBV19 and TRBJ1-5, with TRBD1 identical over 7 bases. This TCR derives from a female donor with breast cancer. Some clones in this sample may be carry-over from other donors' samples. The sequencing sample was made of axillary lymph node tissue. The CDR3 sequence is CASSILTGNQPQHF. DNA for the CDR3: TGTGCCAGTAGTATATTGACAGGGAATCAGCCCCAGCATTTT.